This paragraph reports one T cell receptor (beta chain). Its antigen is unknown. Data came from immunoSEQ multiplex PCR; TCRdb stores just in-frame clones and leaves some out. The table has roughly 89,000 clones, around 83% seen once; the top ten hold approximately 6.5%. This sample stems from a study of OX40 agonist ivuxolimab in advanced cancers. Turning to the study itself: Three patients responded partially, comprising one with hepatocellular carcinoma and two with cutaneous melanoma.

Findings and caveats of the study: Certain nonresponding patients likewise had low normalized T-cell clonal expansion. Both blood CD4+ and CD8+ T cells showed clonal growth by week 6 at 0.1 to 3.0 mg/kg.

The TCR was taken from an adult with an advanced solid tumor such as melanoma, head and neck, liver or kidney cancer. Sequencing was performed on CD4+ or CD8+ T cells sorted from blood, taken in a trial of the OX40 agonist ivuxolimab.

Here the CDR3 reads CASSRGNYEQYF. The CDR3 DNA sequence: TGTGCCAGTAGCAGGGGAAACTACGAGCAGTACTTC. The J gene is TRBJ2-7, the V gene TRBV19, with D maybe TRBD1 (6 bases). Looked up from germline, CDR1 is LNHDA and CDR2 is SQIVND (reference sequence). V lost 6 bases and J lost 3, with 9 bases in between. This CDR3 spans 12 amino acids.